This TCR beta chain is from a study of blood T cell repertoires in COVID-19. The protocol was immunoSEQ multiplex PCR, while the TCRdb copy is restricted to in-frame clones and leaves out a portion. This sample yields under 300,000 clones, of which approximately 84% are seen a single time; more than 6.5% belongs to the top ten. Allocation to cohorts depended on clinical history reported by the participants. The source material was PBMCs or T cells enriched from blood (not recorded which). This sequence originates from a woman aged 45-65 years who had been exposed to COVID-19.

DNA of the CDR3: TGTGCCAGCAGTCCTTTACAGGGTGAAGCTTTCTTT. Translated, it gives CASSPLQGEAFF. The rearrangement uses TRBV28 and TRBJ1-1, with D possibly matching TRBD1 (6 bases). V was clipped by 5 bases and J by 7 bases, with 11 bases between them. The CDR3 loop spans 12 amino acids. Germline V gene data show CDR1 as MDHEN and CDR2 as SYDVKM.